A selection of T cell receptor beta chains follows, all from one sample in a study of shared clonotypes between healthy human individuals. Some clones are missing from TCRdb's copy, which holds only in-frame ones; the method was immunoSEQ multiplex PCR. The table records about 730,000 clones, approximately 77% of them present only once. The sequenced sample was memory CD4+ T cells sorted from blood. The receptor source for this set is a woman in her twenties or thirties in good health. CDR3s include the opening cysteine and the closing phenylalanine or tryptophan. The order of the fields is V gene, clone size, D gene, J gene, CDR3 length, CDR3 DNA, CDR3 protein. A D gene is named only where the DNA matches it firmly. Part of the rows lack a size; the others show once, few, many or a class for expanded clones.

TRBV5-4	.	TRBD2	TRBJ2-2	16	TGTGCCAGCAGCGCCGCCGGGACTAGCGGGACCGGGGAGCTGTTTTTT	CASSAAGTSGTGELFF
TRBV11-3	.	TRBD2	TRBJ2-2	16	TGTGCCAGCAGCTTGAATGGACTAGCCGGCACCGGGGAGCTGTTTTTT	CASSLNGLAGTGELFF
TRBV7-9	few	.	TRBJ2-5	11	TGTGCCAGCAGCTTAGGGGGGACCCAGTACTTC	CASSLGGTQYF
TRBV5-1	.	.	TRBJ1-3	14	TGCGCCAGCAGCTTGGGTTCCGGTGAAAACACCATATATTTT	CASSLGSGENTIYF
TRBV5-1	.	TRBD1	TRBJ2-7	12	TGCGCCAGCAGAGGGGGCCCGGACGAGCAGTACTTC	CASRGGPDEQYF
TRBV7-9	.	TRBD2	TRBJ2-7	15	TGTGCCAGCAGCTTAAGGTCTAGCGGGGAGTACGAGCAGTACTTC	CASSLRSSGEYEQYF
TRBV5-4	.	TRBD2	TRBJ2-6	17	TGTGCCAGCAGCCCGGCGGGAGTCGGGTCTGGGGCCAACGTCCTGACTTTC	CASSPAGVGSGANVLTF
TRBV6-4	many	TRBD2	TRBJ2-1	18	TGTGCCAGCAGTGACTCGAGGAGAGCGGGAGTGGAAATCTATGAGCAGTTCTTC	CASSDSRRAGVEIYEQFF
TRBV7-2	.	.	TRBJ1-5	14	TGTGCCAGCAGCTTAGGACAGGCAGGCCAGCCCCAGCATTTT	CASSLGQAGQPQHF
TRBV5-6	few	.	TRBJ2-7	11	TGTGCCAGCCGCGGGACGTCCGAGCAGTACTTC	CASRGTSEQYF
TRBV6-4	.	.	TRBJ1-5	13	TGTGCCAGCAGTGTAGCTAGCAATCAGCCCCAGCATTTT	CASSVASNQPQHF
TRBV2	.	TRBD1	TRBJ2-3	14	TGTGCCAGTTCGGACAGGGGGCATAGAGATACGCAGTATTTT	CASSDRGHRDTQYF
TRBV18	.	TRBD2	TRBJ2-1	17	TGTGCCAGCTCACCACCCGGACTAGCGGGGACCTACAATGAGCAGTTCTTC	CASSPPGLAGTYNEQFF
TRBV6-6	.	.	TRBJ2-2	15	TGTGCCAGCAGGCGCGGACCGTCGAACACCGGGGAGCTGTTTTTT	CASRRGPSNTGELFF
TRBV7-6	.	.	TRBJ2-1	13	TGTGCCAGCAGCTTAGGACAATACAATGAGCAGTTCTTC	CASSLGQYNEQFF
TRBV28	few	.	TRBJ1-2	15	TGTGCCAGCAGTTTAACCTCCGGACAGTTATATGGCTACACCTTC	CASSLTSGQLYGYTF
TRBV20-1	.	.	TRBJ1-5	11	TGCAGTGCTACATACGATCAGCCCCAGCATTTT	CSATYDQPQHF
TRBV19	.	TRBD1	TRBJ1-2	15	TGTGCCAGTAGTACCACCCGTGGACAGGGGACGTCGTACACCTTC	CASSTTRGQGTSYTF